This T cell receptor (beta chain) was sequenced during a study of CD8+CD57+ T cells in acquired aplastic anemia. Overall study results and limits: Any difference that existed in CD8+ Simpson's diversity between patients and controls was not significant.

About this clonotype itself: Its cognate antigen is unknown.

Genomic DNA served as template for TCR beta VDJ and CDR3 profiling. TCRdb redid the calling of the reads with MiXCR, one entry per CDR3 protein. The sample has around 250,000 distinct CDR3 sequences, roughly 50% seen once; the top ten hold roughly 8%. The germline V gene has CDR1 LGHDT and CDR2 YNNKEL (reference sequence). This CDR3 region has 15 residues. V was pared by 4 bases and J by 5 bases, with 8 bases of the junction left unmatched. The chain is built from TRBV3-1 and TRBJ1-1, with TRBD1 identical over 9 bases. This clonotype was obtained from a human donor with severe aplastic anemia or a healthy control (not recorded which). The sequenced sample was sorted CD4+, CD8+, or CD8+CD57+ T cells (not recorded which) from PBMCs. The CDR3, as DNA: TGTGCCAGCAGCCCGGGACAGGGTTGGGAAACTGAAGCTTTCTTT. Amino acids: CASSPGQGWETEAFF.